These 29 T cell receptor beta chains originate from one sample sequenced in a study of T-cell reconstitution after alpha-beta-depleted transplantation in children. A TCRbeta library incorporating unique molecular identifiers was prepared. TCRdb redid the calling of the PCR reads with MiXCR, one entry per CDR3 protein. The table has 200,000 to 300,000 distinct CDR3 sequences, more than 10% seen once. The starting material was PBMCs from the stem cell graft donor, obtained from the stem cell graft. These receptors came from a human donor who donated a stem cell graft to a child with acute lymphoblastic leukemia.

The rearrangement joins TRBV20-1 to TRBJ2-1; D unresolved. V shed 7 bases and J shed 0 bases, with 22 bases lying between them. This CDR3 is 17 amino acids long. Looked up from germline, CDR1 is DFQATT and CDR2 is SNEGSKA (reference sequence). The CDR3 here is CSVPHRAGLSSYNEQFF. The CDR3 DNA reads TGCAGTGTCCCCCATCGGGCCGGCCTGAGCTCCTACAATGAGCAGTTCTTC.

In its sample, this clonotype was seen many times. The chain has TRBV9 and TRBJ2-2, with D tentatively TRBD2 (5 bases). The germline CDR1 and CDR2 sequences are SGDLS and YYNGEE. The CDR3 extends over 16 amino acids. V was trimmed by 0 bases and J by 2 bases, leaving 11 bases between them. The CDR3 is CASSVVDSVNTGELFF. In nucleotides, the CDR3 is TGTGCCAGCAGCGTAGTCGATAGCGTTAACACCGGGGAGCTGTTTTTT.

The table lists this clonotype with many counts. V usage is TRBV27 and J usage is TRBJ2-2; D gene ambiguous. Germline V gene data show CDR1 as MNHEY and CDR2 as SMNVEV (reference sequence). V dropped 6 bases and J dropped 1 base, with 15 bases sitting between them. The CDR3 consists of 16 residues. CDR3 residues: CASSATRALNTGELFF. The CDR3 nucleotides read TGTGCCAGCAGCGCGACCCGTGCTTTGAACACCGGGGAGCTGTTTTTT.

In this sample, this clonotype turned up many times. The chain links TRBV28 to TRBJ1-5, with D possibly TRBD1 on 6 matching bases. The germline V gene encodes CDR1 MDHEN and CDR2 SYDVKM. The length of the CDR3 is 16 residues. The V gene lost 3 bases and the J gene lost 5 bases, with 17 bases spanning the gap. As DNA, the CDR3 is TGTGCCAGCAGTTTCCGGGACACCCGAGTCTATCAGCCCCAGCATTTT. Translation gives CASSFRDTRVYQPQHF.

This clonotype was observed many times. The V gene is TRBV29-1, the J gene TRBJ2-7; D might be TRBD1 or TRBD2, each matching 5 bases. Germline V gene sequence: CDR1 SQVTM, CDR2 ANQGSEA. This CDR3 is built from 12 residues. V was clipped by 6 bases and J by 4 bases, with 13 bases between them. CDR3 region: CSVAGTEYEQYF. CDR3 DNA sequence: TGCAGCGTCGCCGGGACCGAATACGAGCAGTACTTC.

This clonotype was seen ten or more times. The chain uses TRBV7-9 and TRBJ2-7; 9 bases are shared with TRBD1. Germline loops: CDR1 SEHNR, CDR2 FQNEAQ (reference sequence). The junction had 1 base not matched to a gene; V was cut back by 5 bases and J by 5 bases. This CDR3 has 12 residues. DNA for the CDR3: TGTGCCAGCAGCAGACAGGGGGACGAGCAGTACTTC. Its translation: CASSRQGDEQYF.

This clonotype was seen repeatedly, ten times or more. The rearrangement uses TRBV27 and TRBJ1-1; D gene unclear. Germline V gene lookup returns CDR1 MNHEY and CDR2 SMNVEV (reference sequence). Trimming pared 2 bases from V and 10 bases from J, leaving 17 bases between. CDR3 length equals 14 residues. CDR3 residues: CASSLHSPAAAAFF. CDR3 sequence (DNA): TGTGCCAGCAGTTTACACTCCCCGGCGGCGGCAGCTTTCTTT.

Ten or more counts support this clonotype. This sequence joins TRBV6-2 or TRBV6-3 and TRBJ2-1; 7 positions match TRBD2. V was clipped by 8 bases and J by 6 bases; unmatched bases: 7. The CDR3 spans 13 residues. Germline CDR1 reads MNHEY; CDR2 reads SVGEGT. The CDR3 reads CASWTRGGNEQFF. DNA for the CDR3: TGTGCCAGCTGGACTAGGGGAGGCAATGAGCAGTTCTTC.

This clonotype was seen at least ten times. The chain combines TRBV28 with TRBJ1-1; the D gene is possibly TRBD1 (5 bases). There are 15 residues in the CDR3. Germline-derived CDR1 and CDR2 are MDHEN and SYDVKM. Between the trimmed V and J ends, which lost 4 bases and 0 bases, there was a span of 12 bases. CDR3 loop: CASSSPRQMNTEAFF. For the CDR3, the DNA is TGTGCCAGCAGTTCCCCCCGACAGATGAACACTGAAGCTTTCTTT.

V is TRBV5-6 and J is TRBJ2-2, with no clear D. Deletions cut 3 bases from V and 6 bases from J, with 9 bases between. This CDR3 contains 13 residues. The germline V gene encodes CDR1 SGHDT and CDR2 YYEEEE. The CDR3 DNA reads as TGTGCCAGCAGCTGGGGTGGGCCCGGGGAGCTGTTTTTT. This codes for CASSWGGPGELFF.

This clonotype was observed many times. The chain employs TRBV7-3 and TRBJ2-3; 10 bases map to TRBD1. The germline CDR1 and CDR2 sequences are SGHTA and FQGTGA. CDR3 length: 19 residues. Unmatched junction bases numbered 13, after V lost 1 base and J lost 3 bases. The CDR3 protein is CASSLRDGTGAIVTDTQYF. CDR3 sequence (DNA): TGTGCCAGCAGCTTAAGGGATGGGACAGGGGCTATTGTTACAGATACGCAGTATTTT.

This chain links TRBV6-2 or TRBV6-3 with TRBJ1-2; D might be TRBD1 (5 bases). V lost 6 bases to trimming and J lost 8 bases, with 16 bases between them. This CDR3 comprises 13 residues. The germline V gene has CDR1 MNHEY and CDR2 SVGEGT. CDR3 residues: CASSRTSAEGYTF. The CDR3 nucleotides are TGTGCCAGCAGCCGGACATCTGCTGAAGGCTACACCTTC.

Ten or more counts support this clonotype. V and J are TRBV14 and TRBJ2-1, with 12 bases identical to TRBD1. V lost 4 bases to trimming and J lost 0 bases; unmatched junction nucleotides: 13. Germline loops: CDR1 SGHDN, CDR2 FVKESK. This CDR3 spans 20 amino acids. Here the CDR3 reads CASSLHPGQGASSSYNEQFF. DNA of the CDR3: TGTGCCAGCAGCCTACACCCGGGACAGGGGGCTTCCAGCTCCTACAATGAGCAGTTCTTC. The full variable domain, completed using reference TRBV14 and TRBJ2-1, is EAGVTQFPSHSVIEKGQTVTLRCDPISGHDNLYWYRRVMGKEIKFLLHFVKESKQDESGMPNNRFLAERTGGTYSTLKVQPAELEDSGVYFCASSLHPGQGASSSYNEQFFGPGTRLTVL.

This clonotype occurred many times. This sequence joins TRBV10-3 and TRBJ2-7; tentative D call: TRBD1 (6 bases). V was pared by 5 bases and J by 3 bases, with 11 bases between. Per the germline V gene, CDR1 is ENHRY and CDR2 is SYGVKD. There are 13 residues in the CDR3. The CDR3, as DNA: TGTGCCATCAGTATTTTACAGGGCTACGAGCAGTACTTC. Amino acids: CAISILQGYEQYF.

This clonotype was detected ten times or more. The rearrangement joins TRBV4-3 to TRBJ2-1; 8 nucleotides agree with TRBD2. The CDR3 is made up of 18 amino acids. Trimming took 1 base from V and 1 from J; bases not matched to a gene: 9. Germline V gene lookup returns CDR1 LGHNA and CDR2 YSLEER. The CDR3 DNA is TGCGCCAGCAGCCAAGGAAATCTTTTAGCGGGATCCTACAATGAGCAGTTCTTC. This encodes CASSQGNLLAGSYNEQFF.

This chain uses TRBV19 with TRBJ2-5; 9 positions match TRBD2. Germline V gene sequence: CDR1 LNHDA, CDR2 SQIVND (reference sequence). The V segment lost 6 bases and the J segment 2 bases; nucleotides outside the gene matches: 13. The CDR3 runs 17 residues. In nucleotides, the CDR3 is TGTGCCAGTAGCCCTCAGACTAGCGGAGTGGAACAAGAGACCCAGTACTTC. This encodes CASSPQTSGVEQETQYF.

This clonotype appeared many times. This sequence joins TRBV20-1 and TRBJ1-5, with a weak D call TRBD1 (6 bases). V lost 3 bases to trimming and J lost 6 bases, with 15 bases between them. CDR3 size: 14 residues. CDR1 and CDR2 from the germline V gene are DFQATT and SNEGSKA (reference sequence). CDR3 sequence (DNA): TGCAGTGCTAGTTGGGGGGCGGGAGCTCAGCCCCAGCATTTT. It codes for CSASWGAGAQPQHF.

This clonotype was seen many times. CDR3 region: CASSVGGEGDTQYF. DNA for the CDR3: TGTGCCAGCAGCGTAGGTGGGGAAGGAGATACGCAGTATTTT. V and J are TRBV9 and TRBJ2-3; D ambiguous. CDR3 length: 14 residues. Germline loops: CDR1 SGDLS, CDR2 YYNGEE. V was cut by 0 bases and J by 5 bases, with 10 bases left in between.

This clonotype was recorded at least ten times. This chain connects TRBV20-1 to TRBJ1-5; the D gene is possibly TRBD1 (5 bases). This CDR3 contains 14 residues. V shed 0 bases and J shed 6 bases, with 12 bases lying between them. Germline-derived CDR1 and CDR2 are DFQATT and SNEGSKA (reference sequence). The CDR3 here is CSARDSGFVQPQHF. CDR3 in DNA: TGCAGTGCTAGAGATTCAGGGTTCGTTCAGCCCCAGCATTTT.

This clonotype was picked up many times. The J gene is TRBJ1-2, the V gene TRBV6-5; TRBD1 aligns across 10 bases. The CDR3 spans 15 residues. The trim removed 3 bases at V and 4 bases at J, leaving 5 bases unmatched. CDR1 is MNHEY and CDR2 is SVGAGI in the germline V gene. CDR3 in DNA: TGTGCCAGCAGTTATCGGACAGGGGGGCCCTATGGCTACACCTTC. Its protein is CASSYRTGGPYGYTF.

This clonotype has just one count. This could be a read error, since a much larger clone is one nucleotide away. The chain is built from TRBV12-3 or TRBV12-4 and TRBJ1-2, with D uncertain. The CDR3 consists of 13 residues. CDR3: CASGFGNNYGCTF. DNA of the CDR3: TGTGCCAGCGGTTTTGGGAACAACTATGGCTGCACCTTC.

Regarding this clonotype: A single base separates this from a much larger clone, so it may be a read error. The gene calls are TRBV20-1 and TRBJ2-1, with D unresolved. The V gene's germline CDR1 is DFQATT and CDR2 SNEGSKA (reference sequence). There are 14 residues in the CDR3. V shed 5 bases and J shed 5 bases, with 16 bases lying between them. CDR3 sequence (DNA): TGCAGTGCTTCTCTACCGGGCATCAACAATGAGCAGTTCTTC. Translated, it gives CSASLPGINNEQFF.

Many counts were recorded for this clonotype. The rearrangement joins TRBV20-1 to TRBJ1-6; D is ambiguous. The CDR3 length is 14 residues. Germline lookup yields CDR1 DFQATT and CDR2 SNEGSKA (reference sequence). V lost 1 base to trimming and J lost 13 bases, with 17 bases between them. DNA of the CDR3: TGCAGTGCTAGAGTCGGTAACGGTTTAGAGCCCCTCCACTTT. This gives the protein CSARVGNGLEPLHF.

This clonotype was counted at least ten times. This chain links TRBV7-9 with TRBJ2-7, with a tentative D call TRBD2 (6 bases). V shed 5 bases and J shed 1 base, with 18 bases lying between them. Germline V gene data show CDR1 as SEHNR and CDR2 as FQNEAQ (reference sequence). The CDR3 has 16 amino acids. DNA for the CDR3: TGTGCCAGCAGCCCAGGGCGGGGATTGGTATCCTACGAGCAGTACTTC. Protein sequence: CASSPGRGLVSYEQYF.

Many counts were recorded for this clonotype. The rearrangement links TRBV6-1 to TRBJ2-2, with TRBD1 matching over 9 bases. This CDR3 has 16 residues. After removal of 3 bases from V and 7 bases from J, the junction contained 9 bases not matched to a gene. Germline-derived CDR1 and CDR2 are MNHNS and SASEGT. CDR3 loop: CASSDPGQGRRGELFF. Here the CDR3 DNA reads TGTGCCAGCAGTGATCCGGGACAGGGACGCCGCGGGGAGCTGTTTTTT.

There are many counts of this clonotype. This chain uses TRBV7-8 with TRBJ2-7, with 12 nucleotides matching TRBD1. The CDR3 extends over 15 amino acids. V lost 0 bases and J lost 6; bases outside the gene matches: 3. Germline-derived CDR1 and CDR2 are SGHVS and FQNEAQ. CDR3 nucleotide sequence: TGTGCCAGCAGCTTAGCGGGGACAGGGGGCAGCGAGCAGTACTTC. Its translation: CASSLAGTGGSEQYF.

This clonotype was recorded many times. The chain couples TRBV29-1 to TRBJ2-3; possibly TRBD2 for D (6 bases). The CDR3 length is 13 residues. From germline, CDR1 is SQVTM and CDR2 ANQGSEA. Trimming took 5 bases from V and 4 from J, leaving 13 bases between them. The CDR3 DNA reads TGCAGCGTTACCGGGAGAGACGCAGATACGCAGTATTTT. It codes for CSVTGRDADTQYF.

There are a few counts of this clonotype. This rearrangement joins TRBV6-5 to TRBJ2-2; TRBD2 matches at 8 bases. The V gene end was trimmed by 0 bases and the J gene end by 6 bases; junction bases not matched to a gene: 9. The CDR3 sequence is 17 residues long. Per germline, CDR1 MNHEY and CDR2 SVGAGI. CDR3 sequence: CASSYSPTLAAPGELFF. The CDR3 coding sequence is TGTGCCAGCAGTTACTCTCCGACACTAGCGGCCCCCGGGGAGCTGTTTTTT.

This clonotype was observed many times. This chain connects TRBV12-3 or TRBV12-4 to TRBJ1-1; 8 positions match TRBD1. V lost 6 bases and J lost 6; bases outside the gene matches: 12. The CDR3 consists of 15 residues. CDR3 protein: CASSRPGRGPPEAFF. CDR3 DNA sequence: TGTGCCAGCAGCCGACCGGGCAGGGGGCCCCCTGAAGCTTTCTTT.